Listed below are T cell receptor beta chains from one sample, sequenced in a study of blood T cells in healthy people across ages. MiXCR, applied by TCRdb to the 5' RACE reads, yields one record per CDR3 protein. There are about 650,000 distinct CDR3 sequences in the sample; roughly 32% occur only once, and approximately 15% lies in the top ten. Input material: blood. Receptors originate from a woman aged 80 or over in good health. CDR3s include the opening cysteine and the closing phenylalanine or tryptophan.

>TRBV28|14
CASSLPQNRGEQYF
>TRBV15|15
CATRSQQSWDNEQFF
>TRBV4-3|18
CASSFTRGGQGANTEAFF
>TRBV18|18
CASSPPRGDRSVGTEAFF
>TRBV7-6|14
CASSSRRDTQPQHF
>TRBV19|15
CASGLAGEGTDTQYF
>TRBV5-1|17
CASSSGLLGTGANVLTF
>TRBV5-1|14
CASSLGLANNEQFF
>TRBV5-1|15
CASSFGLAGDNEQFF
>TRBV7-9|16
CASSLSGQLINEKLFF
>TRBV7-2|15
CASSPGPSRSEKLFF
>TRBV20-1|13
CSAPGRPRDGYTF
>TRBV5-6|15
CASGQGGQGQETQYF
>TRBV6-1|14
CASSDGTANQPQHF
>TRBV7-2|18
CASSFHLAGVLVSYEQYF
>TRBV5-1|16
CASSLETGQTGNTIYF
>TRBV7-2|15
CASSLVSGRVYTQYF
>TRBV29-1|13
CSVGQSVFYGYTF
>TRBV5-5|18
CASSSQLPGGESTGELFF
>TRBV6-5|14
CASSYGTGIGGYTF
>TRBV4-2|14
CASSQEGFQESQYF
>TRBV29-1|13
CSVDGQGEETQYF
>TRBV11-2|12
CASSLNRVGYTF
>TRBV20-1|17
CSARDQSGRNPPDTQYF
>TRBV4-1|15
CASSPPGPLWDEQFF
>TRBV7-9|13
CASTMTGNYEQYF
>TRBV5-1|14
CASRWGTANYGYTF
>TRBV6-6|14
CASTGQGKGQPQHF
>TRBV7-2|15
CASSPDWQFNQPQHF
>TRBV7-8|19
CASSLERLAGGLGVDTQYF
>TRBV4-1|15
CASSSGTSLTGELYF
>TRBV5-1|16
CASSLAPGRGQETQYF
>TRBV3-1|18
CASSQGLAGGPKGETQYF
>TRBV7-9|13
CASSSSGTGEQYF